The entry below describes one TCR beta chain. The sample is drawn from a study of monozygotic twins with inflammatory bowel disease. The CDR3 has 14 amino acids. Germline-derived CDR1 and CDR2 are LGHDT and YNNKEL (reference sequence). An amount of 3500 ng of total RNA was used for each TCR library. TCRdb re-called the 5' RACE reads; one entry per CDR3 protein, DNA not given. The sample includes over 200,000 distinct CDR3 sequences. Sequencing was carried out using blood. The V and J genes are TRBV3-1 and TRBJ1-3; TCRdb's D call, TRBD1, is unchecked because there is no DNA. This TCR was recovered from a human donor with ulcerative colitis or Crohn's disease, or a healthy co-twin of an affected twin (not recorded which). The CDR3 here is CASSSTGSANTIYF.